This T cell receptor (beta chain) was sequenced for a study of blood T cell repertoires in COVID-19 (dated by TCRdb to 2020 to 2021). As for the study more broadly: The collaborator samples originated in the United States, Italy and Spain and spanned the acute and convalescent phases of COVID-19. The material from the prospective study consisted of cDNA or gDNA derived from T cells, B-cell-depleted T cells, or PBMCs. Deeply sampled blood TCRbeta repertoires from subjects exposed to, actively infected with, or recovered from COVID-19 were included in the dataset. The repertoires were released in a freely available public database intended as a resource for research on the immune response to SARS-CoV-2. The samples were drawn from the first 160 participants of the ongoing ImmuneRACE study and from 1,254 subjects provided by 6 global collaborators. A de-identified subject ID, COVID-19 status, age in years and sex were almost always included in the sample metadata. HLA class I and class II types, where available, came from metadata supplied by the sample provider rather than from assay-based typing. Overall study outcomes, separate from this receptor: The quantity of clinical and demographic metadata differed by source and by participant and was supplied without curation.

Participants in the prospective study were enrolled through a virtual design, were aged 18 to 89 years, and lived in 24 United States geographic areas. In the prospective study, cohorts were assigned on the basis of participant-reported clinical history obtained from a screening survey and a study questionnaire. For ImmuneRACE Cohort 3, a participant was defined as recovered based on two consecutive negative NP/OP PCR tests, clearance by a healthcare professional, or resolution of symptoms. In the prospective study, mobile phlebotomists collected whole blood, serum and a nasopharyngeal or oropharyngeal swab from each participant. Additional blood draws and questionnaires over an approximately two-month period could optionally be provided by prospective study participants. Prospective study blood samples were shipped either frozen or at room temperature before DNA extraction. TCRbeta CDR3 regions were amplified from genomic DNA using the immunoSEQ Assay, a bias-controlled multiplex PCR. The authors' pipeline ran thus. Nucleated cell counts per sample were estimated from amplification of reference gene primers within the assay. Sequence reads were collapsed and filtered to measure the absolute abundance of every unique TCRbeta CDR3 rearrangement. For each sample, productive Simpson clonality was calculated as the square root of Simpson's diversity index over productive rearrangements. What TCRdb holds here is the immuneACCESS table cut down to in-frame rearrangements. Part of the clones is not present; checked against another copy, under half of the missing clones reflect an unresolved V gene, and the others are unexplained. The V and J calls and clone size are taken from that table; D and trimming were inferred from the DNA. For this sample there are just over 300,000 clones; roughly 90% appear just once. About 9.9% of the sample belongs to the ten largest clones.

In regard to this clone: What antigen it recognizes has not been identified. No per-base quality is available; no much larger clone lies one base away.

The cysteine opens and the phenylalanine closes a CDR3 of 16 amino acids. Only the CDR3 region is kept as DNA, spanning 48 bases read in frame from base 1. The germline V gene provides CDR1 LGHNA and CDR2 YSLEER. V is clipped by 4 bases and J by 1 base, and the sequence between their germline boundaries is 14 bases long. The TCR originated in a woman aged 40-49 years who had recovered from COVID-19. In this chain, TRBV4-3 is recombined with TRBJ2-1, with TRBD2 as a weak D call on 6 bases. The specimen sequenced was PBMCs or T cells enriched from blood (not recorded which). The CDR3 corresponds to CASSLGSGTSYNEQFF. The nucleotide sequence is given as TGCGCCAGCAGCCTTGGGTCAGGGACTTCCTACAATGAGCAGTTCTTC.